One sample yielded the 5 T cell receptor beta chains listed below, sequenced in a study of CD8 T cells in ankylosing spondylitis. Study results and limitations: Characteristic, it appeared, of ankylosing spondylitis blood was a TCR beta motif of eight or nine highly homologous variants.

TCRdb fed the 5' RACE reads into MiXCR, producing one record per CDR3 protein. The sample comprises more than 650,000 distinct CDR3 sequences, roughly 10% of which are singletons, and about 0.5% rests with the top ten. Their target antigens are unknown. The sample taken for sequencing was blood, either unsorted or a sorted T cell fraction (not recorded which). Receptor source: a male donor with ankylosing spondylitis.

This clonotype was counted only a few times. The rearrangement joins TRBV5-1 to TRBJ2-1; 10 bases line up with TRBD2. CDR3 size: 15 residues. The ends lost 4 bases at V and 6 bases at J; junction bases unmatched: 7. Germline V CDR1 and CDR2: SGHRS, YFSETQ. This chain's CDR3 is CASSASGGLFNEQFF. The CDR3 nucleotides read TGCGCCAGCAGCGCTAGCGGGGGTCTCTTCAATGAGCAGTTCTTC.

The chain joins TRBV7-3 to TRBJ2-5, with D unresolved. This CDR3 is built from 15 residues. Germline loops: CDR1 SGHTA, CDR2 FQGTGA. V shed 5 bases and J shed 4 bases, with 17 bases lying between them. CDR3 sequence reads: CASSPLGGPSETQYF. In DNA, the CDR3 is TGTGCCAGCAGCCCCCTCGGTGGACCCTCAGAGACCCAGTACTTC.

This chain links TRBV12-3 or TRBV12-4 with TRBJ2-7; D may correspond to TRBD1 or TRBD2 (5 bases each). The CDR3 is 13 amino acids. V was cut by 6 bases and J by 2 bases, with 11 bases left in between. The CDR3 region is CASRWDLTYEQYF. The CDR3 nucleotides are TGTGCCAGCAGATGGGACCTCACCTACGAGCAGTACTTC.

The sample holds one count of this clonotype. J is TRBJ2-5 and V is TRBV11-2; perhaps TRBD2 as D (5 bases). The CDR3 totals 13 residues. The V and J ends lost 5 bases and 14 bases respectively, with 21 bases between them. Germline V gene lookup returns CDR1 SGHAT and CDR2 FQNNGV. CDR3 region: CASSAEPTSIPYF. The DNA for the CDR3 is TGTGCCAGCAGCGCCGAACCTACTAGTATACCATACTTC.

The rearrangement uses TRBV20-1 and TRBJ2-7; 7 positions match TRBD2. The germline V gene encodes CDR1 DFQATT and CDR2 SNEGSKA (reference sequence). The CDR3 has 13 amino acids. The trim removed 4 bases at V and 5 bases at J, leaving 8 bases unmatched. CDR3 coding DNA: TGCAGTGCTACCTGGGGAGGGTCCAACGAGCAGTACTTC. Residues: CSATWGGSNEQYF.